Listed here are 9 T cell receptor beta chains from one sample, sequenced in a study of blood T cell repertoires in COVID-19. Here immunoSEQ multiplex PCR was the method, and the copy in TCRdb shows in-frame clones only, minus some. The data hold a few hundred thousand clones, with approximately 86% observed a single time. The sequencing sample was made of peripheral blood. The receptor source for this set is a woman aged 18-29 years with acute or convalescent COVID-19.

This clone counts as medium-sized (0.01 to 0.1%). V and J are TRBV9 and TRBJ2-5, with 15 positions matching TRBD2. The germline CDR1 and CDR2 sequences are SGDLS and YYNGEE. The CDR3 contains 18 residues. After removal of 4 bases from V and 4 bases from J, the junction contained 11 bases not matched to a gene. CDR3 in amino acids: CASSPRTSGRAIAETQYF. The CDR3 DNA sequence: TGTGCCAGCAGCCCCCGGACTAGCGGGAGGGCGATTGCAGAGACCCAGTACTTC.

The J gene is TRBJ2-5, the V gene TRBV7-8, with 9 bases fitting TRBD1. V lost 0 bases and J lost 2; bases outside the gene matches: 7. The CDR3 consists of 17 residues. CDR1 SGHVS and CDR2 FQNEAQ come from the germline V gene. In nucleotides, the CDR3 is TGTGCCAGCAGCTTAGCGCAAGGAGACAGGGGGCAAGAGACCCAGTACTTC. Translated: CASSLAQGDRGQETQYF.

The sample holds a few counts of this clone. The V call is TRBV11-2, the J call TRBJ2-2, with D possibly being TRBD2 (5 bases). Germline V gene data show CDR1 as SGHAT and CDR2 as FQNNGV. The V and J ends lost 4 bases and 3 bases respectively, with 15 bases between them. This CDR3 comprises 16 residues. The CDR3: CASSSKLEFYTGELFF. CDR3 DNA: TGTGCCAGCAGCTCCAAACTAGAATTTTACACCGGGGAGCTGTTTTTT.

The chain links TRBV29-1 to TRBJ1-2, with 7 positions matching TRBD1. Losses at the gene ends were 6 bases for V and 7 bases for J; bases not matched to a gene: 8. The CDR3 is made up of 12 amino acids. The germline CDR1 and CDR2 sequences are SQVTM and ANQGSEA. The CDR3 is CSVLTGSGGYTF. The CDR3 nucleotides are TGCAGCGTGTTGACAGGGTCGGGTGGCTACACCTTC.

The chain uses TRBV11-2 and TRBJ2-1; TRBD2 might be the D (6 bases). The CDR3 loop spans 16 amino acids. Between the trimmed V and J ends, which lost 5 bases and 2 bases, there was a span of 16 bases. Germline V gene sequence: CDR1 SGHAT, CDR2 FQNNGV. For the CDR3, the DNA is TGTGCCAGCAGCGTCTCTGGGAGGCCAACCTACAATGAGCAGTTCTTC. Encoded protein: CASSVSGRPTYNEQFF.

The V call is TRBV7-9, the J call TRBJ1-5; D unresolved. The germline V gene has CDR1 SEHNR and CDR2 FQNEAQ (reference sequence). Trimming pared 5 bases from V and 6 bases from J, leaving 11 bases between. The CDR3 covers 13 residues. CDR3: CASSRGSGQPQHF. The CDR3, as DNA: TGTGCCAGCAGCCGAGGAAGTGGTCAGCCCCAGCATTTT.

The genes are TRBV3-1 (or the pseudogene TRBV3-2) and TRBJ2-2, with D uncertain. V was pared by 3 bases and J by 7 bases, with 6 bases between. There are 12 residues in the CDR3. Germline-derived CDR1 and CDR2 are LGHDT and YNNKEL (reference sequence). The CDR3 region has the DNA TGTGCCAGCAGCCAGTTAGTCGGGGAGCTGTTTTTT. Translating gives CASSQLVGELFF.

This sequence joins TRBV4-3 and TRBJ1-4, with 8 positions matching TRBD1. Germline V CDR1 and CDR2: LGHNA, YSLEER. This CDR3 has 17 residues. The V gene end was trimmed by 2 bases and the J gene end by 5 bases; junction bases not matched to a gene: 10. For the CDR3, the DNA is TGCGCCAGCAGCCAAACCGGGACAGGTCTGGAGAATGAAAAACTGTTTTTT. Amino acid sequence: CASSQTGTGLENEKLFF.

This chain links TRBV25-1 with TRBJ1-4, with 8 bases matching TRBD1. With 2 bases clipped from V and 10 bases from J, the junction kept 3 bases outside the gene matches. Germline V gives CDR1 MGHDK, CDR2 SYGVNS. The CDR3 has 13 amino acids. As DNA, the CDR3 is TGTGCCAGCAGTGAACCAACAGGGGGAAAACTGTTTTTT. It yields the protein CASSEPTGGKLFF.